This T cell receptor (beta chain) derives from a study of blood T cell repertoires in COVID-19. Study information: Acute and convalescent COVID-19 specimens originated in the United States, Italy and Spain.

Using immunoSEQ multiplex PCR, the repertoire was profiled, and TCRdb retains in-frame clones only, with some absent. The table includes approximately 77,000 clones, approximately 76% detected once. Germline CDR1 and CDR2: LGHDT and YNNKEL (reference sequence). The ends lost 4 bases at V and 5 bases at J; junction bases unmatched: 3. The CDR3 is 15 amino acids. The sequence was obtained from a man aged 65 to 85 with active or convalescent COVID-19. The rearrangement links TRBV3-1 (or the pseudogene TRBV3-2) to TRBJ1-6; TRBD1 agrees at 9 bases. The source material was peripheral blood. The CDR3 region is CASSRGQGNNSPLHF. CDR3 sequence (DNA): TGTGCCAGCAGCCGGGGACAGGGAAATAATTCACCCCTCCACTTT.